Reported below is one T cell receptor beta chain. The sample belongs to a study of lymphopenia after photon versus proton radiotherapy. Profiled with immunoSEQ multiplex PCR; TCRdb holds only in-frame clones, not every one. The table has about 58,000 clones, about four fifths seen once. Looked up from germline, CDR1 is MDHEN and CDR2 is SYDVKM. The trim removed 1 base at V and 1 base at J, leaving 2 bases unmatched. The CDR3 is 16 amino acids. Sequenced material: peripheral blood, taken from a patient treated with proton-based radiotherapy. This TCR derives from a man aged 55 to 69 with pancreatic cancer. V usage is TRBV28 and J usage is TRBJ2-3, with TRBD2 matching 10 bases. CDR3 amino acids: CASSLLLAGRTDTQYF. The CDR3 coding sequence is TGTGCCAGCAGTTTATTACTAGCGGGACGCACAGATACGCAGTATTTT. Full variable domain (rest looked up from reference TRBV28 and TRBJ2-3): DVKVTQSSRYLVKRTGEKVFLECVQDMDHENMFWYRQDPGLGLRLIYFSYDVKMKEKGDIPEGYSVSREKKERFSLILESASTNQTSMYLCASSLLLAGRTDTQYFGPGTRLTVL.